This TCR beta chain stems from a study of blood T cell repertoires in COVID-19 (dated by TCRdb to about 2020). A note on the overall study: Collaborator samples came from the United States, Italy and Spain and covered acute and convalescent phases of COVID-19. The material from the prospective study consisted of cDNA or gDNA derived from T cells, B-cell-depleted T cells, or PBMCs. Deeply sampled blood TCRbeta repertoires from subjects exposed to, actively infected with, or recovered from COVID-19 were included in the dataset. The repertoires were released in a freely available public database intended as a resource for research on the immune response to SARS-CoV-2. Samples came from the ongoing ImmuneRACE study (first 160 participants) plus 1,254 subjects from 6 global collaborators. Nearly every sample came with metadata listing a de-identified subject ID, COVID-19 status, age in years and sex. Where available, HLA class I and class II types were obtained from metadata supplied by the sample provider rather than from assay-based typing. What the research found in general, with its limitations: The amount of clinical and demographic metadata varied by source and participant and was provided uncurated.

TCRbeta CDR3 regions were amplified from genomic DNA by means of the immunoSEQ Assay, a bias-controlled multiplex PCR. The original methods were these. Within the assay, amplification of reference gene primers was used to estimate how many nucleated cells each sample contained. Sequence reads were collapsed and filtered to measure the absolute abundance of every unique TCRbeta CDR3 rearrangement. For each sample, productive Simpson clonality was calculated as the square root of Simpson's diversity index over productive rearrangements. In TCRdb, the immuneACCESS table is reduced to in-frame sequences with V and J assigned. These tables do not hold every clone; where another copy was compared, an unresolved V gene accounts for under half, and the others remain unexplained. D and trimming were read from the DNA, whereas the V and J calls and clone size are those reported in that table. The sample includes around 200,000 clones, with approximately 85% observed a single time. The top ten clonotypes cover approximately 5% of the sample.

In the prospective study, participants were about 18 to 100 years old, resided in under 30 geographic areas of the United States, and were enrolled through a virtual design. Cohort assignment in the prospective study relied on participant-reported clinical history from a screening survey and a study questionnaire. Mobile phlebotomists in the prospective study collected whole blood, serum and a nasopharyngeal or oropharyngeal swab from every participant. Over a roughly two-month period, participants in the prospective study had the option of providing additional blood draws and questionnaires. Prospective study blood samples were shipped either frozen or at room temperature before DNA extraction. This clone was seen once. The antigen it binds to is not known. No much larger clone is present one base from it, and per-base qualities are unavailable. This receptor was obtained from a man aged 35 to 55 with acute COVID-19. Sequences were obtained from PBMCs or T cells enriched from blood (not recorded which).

The DNA sequence is as follows: TGCAGTGCTAGTTTAACAGTACAAGAGACCCAGTACTTC. This gives the protein CSASLTVQETQYF. Recombination connected TRBV20-1 to TRBJ2-5, with the D gene uncertain. Trimming at the junction amounts to 3 bases on V and 2 bases on J, and the germline ends lie 10 bases apart. The CDR3 covers 13 residues, taking in both the cysteine and the phenylalanine. Only the CDR3 region is kept as DNA, spanning 39 bases read in frame from base 1. The germline V gene (reference sequence) provides CDR1 DFQATT and CDR2 SNEGSKA.